This entry concerns a single T cell receptor (beta chain). Its antigen remains unknown. This entry comes from a study of blood T cells in healthy people across ages. Study-wide points: Roughly linear age-related decline in beta diversity appeared, significant by age around 42.

Then a second PCR, running roughly 6 to 12 cycles, was carried out with a sample-barcoded 5' primer and a J-beta primer mix. One entry per CDR3 protein results from TCRdb running MiXCR on the 5' RACE reads. The profile shows some 1.8 million distinct CDR3 sequences, 35% to 50% of them singletons. This CDR3 spans 12 amino acids. V lost 2 bases, J lost 7 bases, and 8 bases lay in between. Per the germline V gene, CDR1 is MNHEY and CDR2 is SVGEGT. Sequenced: blood. The receptor was derived from a human donor in good health. The chain links TRBV6-2 or TRBV6-3 to TRBJ1-1; D is unresolved. The CDR3 coding sequence is TGTGCCAGCAGTTACGGTCGAATTGAAGCTTTCTTT. Its protein product is CASSYGRIEAFF.